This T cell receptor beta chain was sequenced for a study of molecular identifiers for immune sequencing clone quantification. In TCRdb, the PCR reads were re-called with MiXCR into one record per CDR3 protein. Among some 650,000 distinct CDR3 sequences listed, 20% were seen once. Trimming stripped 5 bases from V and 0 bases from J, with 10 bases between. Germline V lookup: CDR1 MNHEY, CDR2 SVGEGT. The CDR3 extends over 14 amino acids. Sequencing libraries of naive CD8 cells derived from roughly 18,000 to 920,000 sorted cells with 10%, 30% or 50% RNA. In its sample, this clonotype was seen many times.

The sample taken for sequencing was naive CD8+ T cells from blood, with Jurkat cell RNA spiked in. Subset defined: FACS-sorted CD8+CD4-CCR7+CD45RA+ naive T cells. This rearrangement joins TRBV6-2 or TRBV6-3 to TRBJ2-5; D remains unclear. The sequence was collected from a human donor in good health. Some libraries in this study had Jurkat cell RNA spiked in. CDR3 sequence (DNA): TGTGCCAGCAGTGCAGACATGTACCAAGAGACCCAGTACTTC. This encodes CASSADMYQETQYF.